This TCR beta chain was recovered during a study of CD8 T cells in Susac syndrome. Germline CDR1 reads SQVTM; CDR2 reads ANQGSEA. There are 15 residues in the CDR3. The V segment lost 0 bases and the J segment 7 bases; nucleotides outside the gene matches: 7. RNA, at roughly 0.45 to 1 ug, was reverse transcribed with random hexamers. TCRdb itself ran the immunoSEQ multiplex PCR reads through MiXCR, one entry per CDR3 protein. This sample has about 180,000 distinct CDR3 sequences, with 85% to 95% found just once. This TCR derives from a human donor with multiple sclerosis. Sequencing used CD8+ T cells from PBMCs. The chain is built from TRBV29-1 and TRBJ2-1; TRBD1 aligns across 9 bases. The CDR3 DNA reads TGCAGCGTTGAAGATCGCGGAGGACAGGGGAATGAGCAGTTCTTC. It yields the protein CSVEDRGGQGNEQFF.